Detailed here is one T cell receptor beta chain. No antigen is known for it. The data were taken from a study of OX40 agonist ivuxolimab in advanced cancers. The wider study: Participants averaged approximately 61 years of age (range about 23 to 79) and were around 83% male. Three patients had partial responses: one hepatocellular carcinoma, two cutaneous melanoma.

V was trimmed by 1 base and J by 0 bases, leaving 13 bases between them. The CDR3 is 16 amino acids. Germline V gene data show CDR1 as SGHRS and CDR2 as YFSETQ. The method was immunoSEQ multiplex PCR; TCRdb's version includes in-frame clones alone and lacks a portion of them. Of some 150,000 clones listed, approximately 90% were seen once; the top ten hold approximately 1.1%. Points from the study as a whole: Also showing low normalized T-cell clonal expansion were some of the nonresponders.

Sequenced here: CD4+ or CD8+ T cells sorted from blood, sampled in a trial of the OX40 agonist ivuxolimab. The J gene is TRBJ1-1, the V gene TRBV5-1; the D gene is possibly TRBD1 (5 bases). The TCR sequence derives from an adult with an advanced solid tumor such as melanoma, head and neck, liver or kidney cancer. CDR3 nucleotide sequence: TGCGCCAGCAGCTTGTTGGGGGTCGGGATGAACACTGAAGCTTTCTTT. This translates into CASSLLGVGMNTEAFF.